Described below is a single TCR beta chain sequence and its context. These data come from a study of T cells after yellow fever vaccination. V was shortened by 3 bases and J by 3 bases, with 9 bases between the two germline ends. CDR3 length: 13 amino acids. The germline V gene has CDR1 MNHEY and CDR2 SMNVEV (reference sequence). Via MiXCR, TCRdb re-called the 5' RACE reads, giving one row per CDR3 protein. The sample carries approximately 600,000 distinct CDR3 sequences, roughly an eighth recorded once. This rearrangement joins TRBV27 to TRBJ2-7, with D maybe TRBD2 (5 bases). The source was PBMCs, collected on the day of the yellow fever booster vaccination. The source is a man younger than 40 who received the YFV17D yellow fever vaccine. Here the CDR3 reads CASSLTGYYEQYF. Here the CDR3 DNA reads TGTGCCAGCAGTTTGACGGGGTACTACGAGCAGTACTTC.